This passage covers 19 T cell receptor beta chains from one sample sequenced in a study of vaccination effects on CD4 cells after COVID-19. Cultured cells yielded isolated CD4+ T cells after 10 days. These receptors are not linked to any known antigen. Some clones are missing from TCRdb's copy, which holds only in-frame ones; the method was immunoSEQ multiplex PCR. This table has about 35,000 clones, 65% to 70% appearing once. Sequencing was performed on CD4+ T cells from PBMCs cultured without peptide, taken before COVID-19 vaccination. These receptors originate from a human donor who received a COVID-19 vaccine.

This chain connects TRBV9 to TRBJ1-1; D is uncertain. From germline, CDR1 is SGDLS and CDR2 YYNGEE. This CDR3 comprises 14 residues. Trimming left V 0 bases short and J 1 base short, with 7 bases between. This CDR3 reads CASSVGMENTEAFF. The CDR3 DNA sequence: TGTGCCAGCAGCGTAGGAATGGAGAACACTGAAGCTTTCTTT.

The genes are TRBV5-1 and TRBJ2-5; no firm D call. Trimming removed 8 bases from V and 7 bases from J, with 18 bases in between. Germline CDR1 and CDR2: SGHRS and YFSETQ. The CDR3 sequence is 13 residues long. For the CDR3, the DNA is TGCGCCAGTACAGACATGGCGGCGAGGACCCAGTACTTC. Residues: CASTDMAARTQYF.

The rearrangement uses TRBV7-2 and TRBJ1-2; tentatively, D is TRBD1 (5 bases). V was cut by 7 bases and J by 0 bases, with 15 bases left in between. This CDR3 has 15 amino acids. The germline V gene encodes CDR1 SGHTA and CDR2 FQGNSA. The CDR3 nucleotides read TGTGCCAGCACTCGCCCGGGACTCGCTAACTATGGCTACACCTTC. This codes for CASTRPGLANYGYTF.

The CDR3 sequence: CASSAGQVYNEQFF. For the CDR3, the DNA is TGTGCCAGCAGTGCGGGACAGGTCTACAATGAGCAGTTCTTC. V gene TRBV7-6 combines with J gene TRBJ2-1; 8 nucleotides line up with TRBD1. Trimming at V came to 6 bases and at J to 3 bases, leaving 4 bases not matched to a gene. The CDR3 has 14 amino acids. Germline CDR1 reads SGHVS; CDR2 reads FNYEAQ. Looking up the rest from reference TRBV7-6 and TRBJ2-1 gives the full variable domain: GAGVSQSPRYKVTKRGQDVALRCDPISGHVSLYWYRQALGQGPEFLTYFNYEAQQDKSGLPNDRFSAERPEGSISTLTIQRTEQRDSAMYRCASSAGQVYNEQFFGPGTRLTVL.

The CDR3 protein is CASSEWGETGELFF. The CDR3 nucleotides are TGTGCCAGCAGTGAATGGGGCGAGACCGGGGAGCTGTTTTTT. V and J are TRBV6-1 and TRBJ2-2; a weak D match, TRBD1 (5 bases). This CDR3 contains 14 residues. The V end lost 2 bases, the J end lost 5 bases, and 9 bases lay between the germline ends. Germline V lookup: CDR1 MNHNS, CDR2 SASEGT.

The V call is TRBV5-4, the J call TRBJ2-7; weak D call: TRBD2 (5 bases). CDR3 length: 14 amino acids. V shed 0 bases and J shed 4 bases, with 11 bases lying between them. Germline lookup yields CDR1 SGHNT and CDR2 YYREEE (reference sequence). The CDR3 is CASSLGLSVYEQYF. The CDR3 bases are TGTGCCAGCAGCTTGGGCCTTAGCGTATACGAGCAGTACTTC.

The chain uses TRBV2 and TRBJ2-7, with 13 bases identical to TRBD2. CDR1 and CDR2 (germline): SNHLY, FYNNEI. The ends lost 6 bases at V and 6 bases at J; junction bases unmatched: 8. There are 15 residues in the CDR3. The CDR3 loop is CASRAGTSGDREQYF. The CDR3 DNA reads TGTGCCAGCAGGGCCGGGACTAGCGGGGACCGCGAGCAGTACTTC.

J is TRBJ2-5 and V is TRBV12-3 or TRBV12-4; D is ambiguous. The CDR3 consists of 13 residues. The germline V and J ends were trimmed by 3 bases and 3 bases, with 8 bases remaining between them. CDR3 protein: CASSFIDEETQYF. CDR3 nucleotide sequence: TGTGCCAGCAGTTTCATTGACGAAGAGACCCAGTACTTC.

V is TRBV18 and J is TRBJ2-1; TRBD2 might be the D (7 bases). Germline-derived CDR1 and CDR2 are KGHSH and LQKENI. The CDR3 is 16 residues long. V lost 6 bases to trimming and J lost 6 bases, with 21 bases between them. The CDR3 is CASSQNGGGASNEQFF. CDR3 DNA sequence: TGTGCCAGCTCCCAGAATGGCGGGGGCGCATCCAATGAGCAGTTCTTC.

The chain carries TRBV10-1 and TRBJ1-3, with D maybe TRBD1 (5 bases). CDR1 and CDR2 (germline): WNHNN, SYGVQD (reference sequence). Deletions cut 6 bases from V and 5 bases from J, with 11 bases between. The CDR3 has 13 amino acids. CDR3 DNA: TGCGCCAGCAGGGATGACAGCCGAAACACCATATATTTT. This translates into CASRDDSRNTIYF.

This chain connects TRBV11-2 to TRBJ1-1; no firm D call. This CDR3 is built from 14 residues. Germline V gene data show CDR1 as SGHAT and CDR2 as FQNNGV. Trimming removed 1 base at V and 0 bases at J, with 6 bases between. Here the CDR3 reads CASSLGSLNTEAFF. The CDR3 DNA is TGTGCCAGCAGCTTAGGGAGCCTGAACACTGAAGCTTTCTTT. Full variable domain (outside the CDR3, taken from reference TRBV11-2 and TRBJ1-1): EAGVAQSPRYKIIEKRQSVAFWCNPISGHATLYWYQQILGQGPKLLIQFQNNGVVDDSQLPKDRFSAERLKGVDSTLKIQPAKLEDSAVYLCASSLGSLNTEAFFGQGTRLTVV.

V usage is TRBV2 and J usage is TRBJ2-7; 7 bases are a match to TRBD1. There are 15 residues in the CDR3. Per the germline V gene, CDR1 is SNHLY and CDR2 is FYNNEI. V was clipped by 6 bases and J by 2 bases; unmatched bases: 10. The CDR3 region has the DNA TGTGCCAGCAGACACAACAGGGGCCTCGCCTACGAGCAGTACTTC. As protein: CASRHNRGLAYEQYF.

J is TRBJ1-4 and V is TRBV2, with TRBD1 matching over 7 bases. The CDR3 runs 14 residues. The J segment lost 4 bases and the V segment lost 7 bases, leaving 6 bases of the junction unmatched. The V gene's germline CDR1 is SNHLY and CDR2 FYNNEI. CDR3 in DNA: TGTGCCAGCATGACAGGGACCAATAATGAAAAACTGTTTTTT. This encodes CASMTGTNNEKLFF.

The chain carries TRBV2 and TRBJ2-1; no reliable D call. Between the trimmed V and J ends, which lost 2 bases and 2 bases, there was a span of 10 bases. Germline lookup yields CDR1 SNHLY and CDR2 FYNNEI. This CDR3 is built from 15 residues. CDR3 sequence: CASSERQRTYNEQFF. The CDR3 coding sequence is TGTGCCAGCAGTGAACGACAACGTACCTACAATGAGCAGTTCTTC.

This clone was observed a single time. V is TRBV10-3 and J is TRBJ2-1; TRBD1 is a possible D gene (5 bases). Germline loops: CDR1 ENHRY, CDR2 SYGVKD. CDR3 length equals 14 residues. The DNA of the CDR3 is TGTGCAATCGGCCGACAGAGCTCCTACAATGAGCAGTTCTTC. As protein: CAIGRQSSYNEQFF.

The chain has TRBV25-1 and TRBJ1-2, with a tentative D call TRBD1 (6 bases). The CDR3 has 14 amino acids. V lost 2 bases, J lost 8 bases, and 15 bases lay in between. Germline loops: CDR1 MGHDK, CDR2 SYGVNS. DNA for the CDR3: TGTGCCAGCAGTGAACGATACAGGGTGAGGGGCTACACCTTC. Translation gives CASSERYRVRGYTF.

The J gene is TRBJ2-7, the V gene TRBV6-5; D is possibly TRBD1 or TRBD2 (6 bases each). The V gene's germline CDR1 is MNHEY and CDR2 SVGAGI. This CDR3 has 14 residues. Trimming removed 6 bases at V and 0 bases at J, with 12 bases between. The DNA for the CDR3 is TGTGCCAGCAGAACGGGGGCCCACTCCTACGAGCAGTACTTC. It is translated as CASRTGAHSYEQYF.

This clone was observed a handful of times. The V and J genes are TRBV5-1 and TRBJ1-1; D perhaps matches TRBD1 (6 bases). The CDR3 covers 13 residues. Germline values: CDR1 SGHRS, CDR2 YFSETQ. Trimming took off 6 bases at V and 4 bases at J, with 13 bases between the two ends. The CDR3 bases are TGCGCCAGCAAGGCAGCCAGGGGCACTGAAGCTTTCTTT. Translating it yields CASKAARGTEAFF.

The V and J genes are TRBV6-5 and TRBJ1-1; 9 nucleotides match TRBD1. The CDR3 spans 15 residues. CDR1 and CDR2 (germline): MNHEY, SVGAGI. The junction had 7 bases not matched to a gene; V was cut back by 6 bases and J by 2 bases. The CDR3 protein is CASSRKQGANTEAFF. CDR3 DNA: TGTGCCAGCAGCCGAAAACAGGGGGCTAACACTGAAGCTTTCTTT.